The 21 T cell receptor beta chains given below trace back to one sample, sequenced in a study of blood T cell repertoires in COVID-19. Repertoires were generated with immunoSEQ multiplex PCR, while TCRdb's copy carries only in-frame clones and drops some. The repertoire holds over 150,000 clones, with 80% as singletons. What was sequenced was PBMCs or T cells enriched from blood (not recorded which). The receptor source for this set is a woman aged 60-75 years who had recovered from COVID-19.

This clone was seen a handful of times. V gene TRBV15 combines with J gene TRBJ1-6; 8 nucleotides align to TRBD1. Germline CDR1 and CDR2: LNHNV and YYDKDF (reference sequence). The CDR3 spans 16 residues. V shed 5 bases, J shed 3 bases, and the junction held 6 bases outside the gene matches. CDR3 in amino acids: CATSPGQAGYNSPLHF. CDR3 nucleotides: TGTGCCACCAGCCCGGGACAGGCCGGCTATAATTCACCCCTCCACTTT.

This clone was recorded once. CDR3 nucleotides: TGTGCCAGCTCAAGAACTGGCGGAGAAGAGAGTGAAAAACTGTTTTTT. Its protein product is CASSRTGGEESEKLFF. The J gene is TRBJ1-4, the V gene TRBV18; D gene unclear. This CDR3 comprises 16 residues. CDR1 is KGHSH and CDR2 is LQKENI in the germline V gene. The V and J ends lost 5 bases and 7 bases respectively, with 20 bases between them.

In DNA form, the CDR3 reads TGTGCCAGCAGTTGGGAGCGAAAAGGCACTGAAGCTTTCTTT. Its translation: CASSWERKGTEAFF. The rearrangement uses TRBV6-5 and TRBJ1-1; no clear D gene. CDR3 length: 14 amino acids. V was shortened by 4 bases and J by 4 bases, with 13 bases between the two germline ends. Germline-derived CDR1 and CDR2 are MNHEY and SVGAGI.

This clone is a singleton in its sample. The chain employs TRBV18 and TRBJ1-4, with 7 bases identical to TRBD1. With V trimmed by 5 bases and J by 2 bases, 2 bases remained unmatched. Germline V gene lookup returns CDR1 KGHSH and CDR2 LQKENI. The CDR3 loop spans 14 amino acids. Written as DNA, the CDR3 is TGTGCCAGCTCAGCGACAGGGACTAATGAAAAACTGTTTTTT. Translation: CASSATGTNEKLFF. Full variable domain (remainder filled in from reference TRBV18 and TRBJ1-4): NAGVMQNPRHLVRRRGQEARLRCSPMKGHSHVYWYRQLPEEGLKFMVYLQKENIIDESGMPKERFSAEFPKEGPSILRIQQVVRGDSAAYFCASSATGTNEKLFFGSGTQLSVL.

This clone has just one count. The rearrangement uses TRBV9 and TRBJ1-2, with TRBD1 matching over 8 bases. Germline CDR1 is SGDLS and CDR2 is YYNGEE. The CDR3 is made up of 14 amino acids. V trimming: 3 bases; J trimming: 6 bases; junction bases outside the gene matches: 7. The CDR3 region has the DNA TGTGCCAGCAGCGATCGGACAGGGTGGAATGGCTACACCTTC. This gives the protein CASSDRTGWNGYTF.

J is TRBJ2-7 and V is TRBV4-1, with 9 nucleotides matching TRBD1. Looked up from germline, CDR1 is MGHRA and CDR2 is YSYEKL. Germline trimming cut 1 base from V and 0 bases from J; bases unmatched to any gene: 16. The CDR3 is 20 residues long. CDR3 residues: CASSQGQPIHRGPFSYEQYF. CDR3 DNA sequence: TGCGCCAGCAGCCAAGGCCAGCCGATCCACAGGGGGCCTTTCTCCTACGAGCAGTACTTC.

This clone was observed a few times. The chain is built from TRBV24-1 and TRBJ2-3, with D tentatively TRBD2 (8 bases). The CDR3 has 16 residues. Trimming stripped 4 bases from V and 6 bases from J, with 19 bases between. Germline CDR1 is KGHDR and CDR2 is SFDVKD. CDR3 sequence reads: CATSDAGQVAGDTQYF. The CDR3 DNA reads TGTGCCACCAGTGACGCTGGACAGGTAGCGGGGGATACGCAGTATTTT.

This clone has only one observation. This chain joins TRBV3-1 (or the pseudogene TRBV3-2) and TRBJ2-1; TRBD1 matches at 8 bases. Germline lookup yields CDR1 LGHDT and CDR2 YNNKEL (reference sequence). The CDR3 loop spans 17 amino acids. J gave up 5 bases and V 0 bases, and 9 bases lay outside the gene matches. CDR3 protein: CASSQEFRTGFHNEQFF. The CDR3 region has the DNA TGTGCCAGCAGCCAAGAATTTAGGACAGGGTTTCACAATGAGCAGTTCTTC.

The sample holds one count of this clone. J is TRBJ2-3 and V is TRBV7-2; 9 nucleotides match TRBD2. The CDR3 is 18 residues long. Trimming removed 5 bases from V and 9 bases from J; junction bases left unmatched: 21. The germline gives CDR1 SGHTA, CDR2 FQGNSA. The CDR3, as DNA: TGTGCCAGCAGCCCATCTAGCGGGGAAGCCACGGAGTATTTGACGCAGTATTTT. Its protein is CASSPSSGEATEYLTQYF.

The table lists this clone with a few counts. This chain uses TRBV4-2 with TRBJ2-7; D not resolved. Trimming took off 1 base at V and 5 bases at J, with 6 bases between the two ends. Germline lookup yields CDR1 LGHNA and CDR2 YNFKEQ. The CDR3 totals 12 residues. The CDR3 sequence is CASSQVTNEQYF. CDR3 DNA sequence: TGTGCCAGCAGCCAAGTAACAAACGAGCAGTACTTC.

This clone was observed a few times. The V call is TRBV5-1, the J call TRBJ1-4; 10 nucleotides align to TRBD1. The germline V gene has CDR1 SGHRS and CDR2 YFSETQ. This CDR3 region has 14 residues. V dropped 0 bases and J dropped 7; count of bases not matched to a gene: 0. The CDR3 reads CASSLGTGGEKLFF. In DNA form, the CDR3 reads TGCGCCAGCAGCTTGGGGACAGGGGGTGAAAAACTGTTTTTT.

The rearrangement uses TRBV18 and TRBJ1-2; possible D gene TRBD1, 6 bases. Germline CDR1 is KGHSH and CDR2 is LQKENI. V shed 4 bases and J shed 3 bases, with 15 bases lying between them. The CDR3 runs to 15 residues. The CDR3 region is CASSQRTQGDYGYTF. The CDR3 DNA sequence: TGTGCCAGCTCACAACGAACACAGGGTGACTATGGCTACACCTTC.

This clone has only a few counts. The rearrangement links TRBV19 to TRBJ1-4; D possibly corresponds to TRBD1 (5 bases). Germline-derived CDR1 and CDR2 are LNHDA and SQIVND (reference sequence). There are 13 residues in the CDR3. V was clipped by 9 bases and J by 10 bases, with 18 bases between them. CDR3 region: CAREYQGVRKLFF. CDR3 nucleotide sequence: TGTGCCAGGGAATATCAGGGTGTGCGAAAACTGTTTTTT.

CDR3 DNA sequence: TGTGCCAGCAGCTTAGGGAGGGTATACGAGCAGTACTTC. It encodes CASSLGRVYEQYF. The chain joins TRBV11-2 to TRBJ2-7; TRBD2 might be the D (6 bases). V was clipped by 1 base and J by 4 bases, with 8 bases between them. This CDR3 contains 13 residues. Per germline, CDR1 SGHAT and CDR2 FQNNGV.

The CDR3 sequence: CASSQGRGLAGGPDNEQFF. The CDR3, as DNA: TGCGCCAGCAGCCAAGGGCGAGGTCTAGCGGGGGGGCCGGATAATGAGCAGTTCTTC. The chain combines TRBV4-1 with TRBJ2-1, with 12 bases identical to TRBD2. V trimming: 1 base; J trimming: 7 bases; junction bases outside the gene matches: 14. Germline CDR1 is MGHRA and CDR2 is YSYEKL. The CDR3 spans 19 residues.

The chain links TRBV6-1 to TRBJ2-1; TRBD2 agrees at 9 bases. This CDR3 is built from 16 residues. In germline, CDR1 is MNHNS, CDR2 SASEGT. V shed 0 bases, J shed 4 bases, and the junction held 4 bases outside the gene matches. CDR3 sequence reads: CASSEALSGGYNEQFF. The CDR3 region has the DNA TGTGCCAGCAGTGAAGCGCTTAGCGGGGGATACAATGAGCAGTTCTTC.

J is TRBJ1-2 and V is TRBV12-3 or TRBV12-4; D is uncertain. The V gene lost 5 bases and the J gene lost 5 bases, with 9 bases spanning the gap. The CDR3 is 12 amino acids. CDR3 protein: CASSRDLYGYTF. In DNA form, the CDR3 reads TGTGCCAGCAGTCGCGATTTGTATGGCTACACCTTC.

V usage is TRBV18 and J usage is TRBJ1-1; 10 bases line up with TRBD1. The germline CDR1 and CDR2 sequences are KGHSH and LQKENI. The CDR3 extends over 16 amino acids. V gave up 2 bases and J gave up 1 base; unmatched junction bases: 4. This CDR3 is CASSPRTGGENTEAFF. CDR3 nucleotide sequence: TGTGCCAGCTCACCAAGGACAGGGGGGGAGAACACTGAAGCTTTCTTT.

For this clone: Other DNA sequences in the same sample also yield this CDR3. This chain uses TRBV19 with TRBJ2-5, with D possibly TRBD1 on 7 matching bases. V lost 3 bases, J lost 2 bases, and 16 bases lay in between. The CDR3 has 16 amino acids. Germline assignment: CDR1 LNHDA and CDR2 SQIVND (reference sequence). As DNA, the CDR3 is TGTGCCAGTAGTATTGGCAGGGGGGCCCCACAAGAGACCCAGTACTTC. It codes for CASSIGRGAPQETQYF.

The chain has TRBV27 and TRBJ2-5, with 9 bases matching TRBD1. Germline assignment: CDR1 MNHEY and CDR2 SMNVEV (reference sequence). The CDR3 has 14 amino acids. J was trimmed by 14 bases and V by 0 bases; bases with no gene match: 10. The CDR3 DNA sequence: TGTGCCAGCAGTTTATCGGGCGACAGGGGGACGCAATACTTC. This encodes CASSLSGDRGTQYF.

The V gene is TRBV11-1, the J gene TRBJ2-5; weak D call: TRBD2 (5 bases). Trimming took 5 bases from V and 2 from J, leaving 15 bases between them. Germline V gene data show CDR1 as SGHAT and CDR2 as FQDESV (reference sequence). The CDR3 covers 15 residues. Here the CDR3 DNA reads TGTGCCAGCAGCCTGGGGAGACGGCCTCAAGAGACCCAGTACTTC. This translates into CASSLGRRPQETQYF.